The 32 T cell receptor beta chains below all came from one sample that was sequenced in a study of T cells in women clearing cervical HPV infection. Method: immunoSEQ multiplex PCR; TCRdb's copy keeps in-frame clones and lacks some. This table lists 25,000 to 30,000 clones. The sequenced sample consisted of blood buffy coat. All receptors derive from a woman between 18 and 75 years old with a cervical HPV16 infection that either progressed to CIN3+ or cleared (not recorded which).

Regarding this clone: From the germline J gene comes the end of the CDR3, since the read stops 3 residues before it. The V gene is TRBV11-2, the J gene TRBJ2-1; TRBD1 matches 7 bases. Germline CDR1 reads SGHAT; CDR2 reads FQNNGV. The length of the CDR3 is 15 residues. After removal of 5 bases from V and 7 bases from J, the junction contained 11 bases not matched to a gene. This chain's CDR3 is CASSQHATGLNEQFF. Partial CDR3 DNA: TGTGCCAGCAGCCAACATGCGACAGGGTTGAATGAG.

CDR3: CASREGHRNTEAFF. The DNA read from the CDR3 is TGCGCCAGCAGGGAGGGCCACCGGAACACTGAA. This sequence joins TRBV5-1 and TRBJ1-1; no clear D gene. The read terminates 3 residues before the CDR3 end, so the remaining end is supplied by the germline J gene. Per the germline V gene, CDR1 is SGHRS and CDR2 is YFSETQ. Between the trimmed V and J ends, which lost 5 bases and 1 base, there was a span of 12 bases. The CDR3 is made up of 14 amino acids.

Regarding this clone: The sequence runs out 3 residues before the end of the CDR3; the remainder is reconstructed from the germline J gene. The gene calls are TRBV7-9 and TRBJ2-3, with TRBD1 matching over 10 bases. This CDR3 spans 15 amino acids. Germline values: CDR1 SEHNR, CDR2 FQNEAQ (reference sequence). With V trimmed by 4 bases and J by 2 bases, 3 bases remained unmatched. The part of the CDR3 DNA that was read is TGTGCCAGCAGCTCCGGGACAGGGGACACAGATACG. This translates into CASSSGTGDTDT. The complete CDR3 protein is CASSSGTGDTDTQYF. The full variable domain, in which reference TRBV7-9 and TRBJ2-3 provide the parts outside the CDR3, is DTGVSQNPRHKITKRGQNVTFRCDPISEHNRLYWYRQTLGQGPEFLTYFQNEAQLEKSRLLSDRFSAERPKGSFSTLEIQRTEQGDSAMYLCASSSGTGDTDTQYFGPGTRLTVL.

To note about this clone: The sequenced fragment ends 3 residues before the CDR3 boundary, so the rest is inferred from the germline J gene. The chain combines TRBV7-9 with TRBJ1-4; the D is unclear. Germline CDR1 and CDR2: SEHNR and FQNEAQ (reference sequence). V gave up 5 bases and J gave up 8 bases, with 12 bases separating them. The CDR3 extends over 13 amino acids. Partial CDR3 DNA: TGTGCCAGCAGCCACGAAGCGAGGGAAAAA. Encoded protein: CASSHEAREK. The CDR3 in full is CASSHEAREKLFF.

Concerning this clone: The CDR3 end is not reached by the read, which stops 3 residues before it; the germline J gene fills it in. The rearrangement links TRBV19 to TRBJ1-6, with D perhaps matching TRBD1 (5 bases). V lost 5 bases and J 8 bases, leaving 16 bases between the germline ends. CDR3 length: 15 residues. CDR1 and CDR2 (germline): LNHDA, SQIVND (reference sequence). The CDR3 DNA, read in part, is TGTGCCAGTAGTTTGGGGGGAAATATTGATTCACCC. Its translation: CASSLGGNIDSP. The CDR3, in full, reads CASSLGGNIDSPLHF.

Notes on this clone: Sequencing ends 3 residues short of the CDR3 end; the germline J gene provides the rest. The V call is TRBV7-8, the J call TRBJ1-6; D perhaps matches TRBD1 (5 bases). The V end lost 5 bases, the J end lost 0 bases, and 14 bases lay between the germline ends. Germline values: CDR1 SGHVS, CDR2 FQNEAQ. CDR3 size: 17 residues. The CDR3 bases that were read are TGTGCCAGCAGCGGAAGGGGTGTTGGCTCCTATAATTCACCC. Translating it yields CASSGRGVGSYNSP. The full CDR3 sequence reads CASSGRGVGSYNSPLHF.

Remarks on this clone: The read ends 3 residues before the CDR3 terminus; that terminus is restored from the germline J gene. The genes are TRBV7-8 and TRBJ1-5; D is ambiguous. The CDR3 loop spans 13 amino acids. Germline CDR1 is SGHVS and CDR2 is FQNEAQ. The V gene lost 5 bases and the J gene lost 7 bases, with 12 bases spanning the gap. The sequenced part of the CDR3 DNA is TGTGCCAGCAGCCTACGTCAGCGCCAGCCC. Translated: CASSLRQRQP. The whole CDR3 region reads CASSLRQRQPQHF.

As regards this clone: The CDR3 end lies 3 residues beyond the end of the read and is filled in from the germline J gene. The gene calls are TRBV29-1 and TRBJ1-2; D is ambiguous. The CDR3 is 12 residues long. Between the trimmed V and J ends, which lost 7 bases and 2 bases, there was a span of 11 bases. Per the germline V gene, CDR1 is SQVTM and CDR2 is ANQGSEA. Partial CDR3 DNA: TGCAGCGCCGATGAGGGCAACTATGGC. Translating gives CSADEGNYG. The full CDR3 reads CSADEGNYGYTF.

Comment on this clone: The CDR3 extends 3 residues past the end of the read, so its final part is completed from the germline J gene. This chain connects TRBV5-6 to TRBJ2-1; D is ambiguous. Trimming pared 4 bases from V and 0 bases from J, leaving 11 bases between. This CDR3 region has 15 residues. Per germline, CDR1 SGHDT and CDR2 YYEEEE. CDR3 loop: CASSTPTSSYNEQFF. The part of the CDR3 DNA that was read is TGTGCCAGCAGCACACCCACCAGCTCCTACAATGAG. The full variable domain, its missing parts supplied by reference TRBV5-6 and TRBJ2-1, is DAGVTQSPTHLIKTRGQQVTLRCSPKSGHDTVSWYQQALGQGPQFIFQYYEEEERQRGNFPDRFSGHQFPNYSSELNVNALLLGDSALYLCASSTPTSSYNEQFFGPGTRLTVL.

Worth noting for this clone: The CDR3 end falls 3 residues outside the read, so it is completed with the germline J gene. V gene TRBV9 combines with J gene TRBJ1-3, with D possibly being TRBD1 (5 bases). Trimming removed 0 bases at V and 0 bases at J, with 10 bases between. This CDR3 has 16 residues. Germline CDR1 is SGDLS and CDR2 is YYNGEE. The sequenced part of the CDR3 DNA is TGTGCCAGCAGCGTAGGAGGGGTAACCTCTGGAAACACC. Residues: CASSVGGVTSGNT. The CDR3 in full is CASSVGGVTSGNTIYF.

Worth noting for this clone: The CDR3 is cut off 3 residues early in the read; its end comes from the germline J gene. This rearrangement joins TRBV5-6 to TRBJ1-1; TRBD1 matches at 12 bases. The CDR3 has 13 residues. Germline V gene data show CDR1 as SGHDT and CDR2 as YYEEEE. The sequenced CDR3 bases are TGTGCCAGCAGCTCCGGGACAGGGGGCCGC. It specifies CASSSGTGGR. The whole CDR3 sequence is CASSSGTGGRAFF. The full variable domain, its missing parts supplied by reference TRBV5-6 and TRBJ1-1, is DAGVTQSPTHLIKTRGQQVTLRCSPKSGHDTVSWYQQALGQGPQFIFQYYEEEERQRGNFPDRFSGHQFPNYSSELNVNALLLGDSALYLCASSSGTGGRAFFGQGTRLTVV.

With respect to this clone: The read halts 3 residues ahead of the CDR3 end, with the missing end drawn from the germline J gene. Other nucleotide sequences from this sample produce the same CDR3. This chain uses TRBV30 with TRBJ2-2; a possible D gene is TRBD1 (6 bases). Trimming removed 3 bases at V and 4 bases at J, with 12 bases between. This CDR3 spans 14 amino acids. In germline, CDR1 is GTSNPN, CDR2 SVGIG (reference sequence). The covered CDR3 bases are TGTGCCTGGAGAGGGCAGGGGAGCACCGGGGAG. Its protein product is CAWRGQGSTGE. The whole CDR3 reads CAWRGQGSTGELFF.

In the case of this clone: The missing CDR3 end, 3 residues past where the read stops, is filled in from the germline J gene. The chain carries TRBV30 and TRBJ2-4, with 9 bases that match TRBD1. The CDR3 totals 13 residues. CDR1 is GTSNPN, CDR2 SVGIG, per germline (reference sequence). CDR3 DNA, as far as it was read: TGTGCCTCGACACGGGACAGGGTCGTTTCT. This gives the protein CASTRDRVVS. The entire CDR3 protein reads CASTRDRVVSQYF.

About this clone: The read finishes 3 residues shy of the CDR3 end, and the germline J gene is used to complete it. The chain uses TRBV19 and TRBJ1-3, with TRBD1 identical over 8 bases. Looked up from germline, CDR1 is LNHDA and CDR2 is SQIVND (reference sequence). Trimming cost V 4 bases and J 8 bases; bases outside gene matches: 10. The CDR3 spans 15 residues. Partial CDR3 DNA: TGTGCCAGTAGTACACTGGACAGGGCAATATACACC. As protein: CASSTLDRAIYT. The whole CDR3 is CASSTLDRAIYTIYF.

The CDR3 sequence is CASSERLSYEQYF. CDR3 DNA (partial): TGTGCCAGTAGTGAGCGGCTTTCCTACGAG. V is TRBV19 and J is TRBJ2-7, with D tentatively TRBD2 (5 bases). The read falls 3 residues short of the CDR3 end, and the missing part is taken from the germline J gene. The V end lost 5 bases, the J end lost 1 base, and 9 bases lay between the germline ends. From germline, CDR1 is LNHDA and CDR2 SQIVND (reference sequence). This CDR3 comprises 13 residues.

Worth noting for this clone: The read falls 3 residues short of the CDR3 end, and the missing part is taken from the germline J gene. The chain recombines TRBV19 with TRBJ1-2; D might be TRBD1 (6 bases). This CDR3 region has 15 residues. CDR1 is LNHDA, CDR2 SQIVND, per germline (reference sequence). V lost 5 bases and J 1 base, leaving 14 bases between the germline ends. The chain's CDR3 is CASSAETGRNYGYTF. CDR3 DNA (partial): TGTGCCAGTAGTGCCGAGACAGGTCGTAACTATGGC.

As concerns this clone: The read ends 3 residues early relative to the CDR3; the germline J gene fills the gap. The chain combines TRBV28 with TRBJ1-1; the D gene is possibly TRBD1 (5 bases). CDR1 is MDHEN, CDR2 SYDVKM, per germline. This CDR3 has 13 residues. The V end was cut by 7 bases, the J end by 6 bases, with 15 bases between. Partial CDR3 DNA: TGTGCCAGCACTGGACACAATAATCCTGAA. Translating it yields CASTGHNNPE. The whole CDR3 is CASTGHNNPEAFF.

Concerning this clone: The read terminates 3 residues ahead of where the CDR3 ends, so the germline J gene completes it. The chain carries TRBV7-9 and TRBJ1-6; 9 nucleotides match TRBD1. Per the germline V gene, CDR1 is SEHNR and CDR2 is FQNEAQ (reference sequence). The length of the CDR3 is 14 residues. V was pared by 5 bases and J by 5 bases, with 1 base of the junction left unmatched. This chain's CDR3 is CASSRDRDNSPLHF. The CDR3 DNA, read in part, is TGTGCCAGCAGCCGGGACAGGGATAATTCACCC. The full variable domain, completed using reference TRBV7-9 and TRBJ1-6, is DTGVSQNPRHKITKRGQNVTFRCDPISEHNRLYWYRQTLGQGPEFLTYFQNEAQLEKSRLLSDRFSAERPKGSFSTLEIQRTEQGDSAMYLCASSRDRDNSPLHFGNGTRLTVT.

Turning to this clone: The CDR3 end is not reached by the read, which stops 3 residues before it; the germline J gene fills it in. The chain couples TRBV5-4 to TRBJ2-3, with unresolved D. The CDR3 length is 13 residues. CDR1 is SGHNT and CDR2 is YYREEE in the germline V gene (reference sequence). The V and J ends lost 3 bases and 4 bases respectively, with 9 bases between them. The CDR3 bases that were read are TGTGCCAGCAGCTGGAAGGGCTCAGATACG. This gives the protein CASSWKGSDT. The CDR3 reads in full as CASSWKGSDTQYF.

Comment on this clone: Read data end 3 residues before the CDR3 end; the end is taken from the germline J gene. The J gene is TRBJ2-4, the V gene TRBV11-2, with no clear D. Trimming took 1 base from V and 1 from J, leaving 8 bases between them. The CDR3 consists of 15 residues. Germline CDR1 reads SGHAT; CDR2 reads FQNNGV. CDR3 loop: CASSLGLQAKNIQYF. The CDR3 DNA, read in part, is TGTGCCAGCAGCTTAGGGCTGCAGGCCAAAAACATT. Full variable domain (rest looked up from reference TRBV11-2 and TRBJ2-4): EAGVAQSPRYKIIEKRQSVAFWCNPISGHATLYWYQQILGQGPKLLIQFQNNGVVDDSQLPKDRFSAERLKGVDSTLKIQPAKLEDSAVYLCASSLGLQAKNIQYFGAGTRLSVL.

As concerns this clone: The read falls 3 residues short of the CDR3 end, and the missing part is taken from the germline J gene. J is TRBJ2-7 and V is TRBV29-1, with TRBD2 identical over 10 bases. CDR1 and CDR2 (germline): SQVTM, ANQGSEA. V gave up 4 bases and J gave up 6 bases; unmatched junction bases: 9. The CDR3 runs 14 residues. The CDR3 here is CSVGEPSGSSEQYF. The DNA read from the CDR3 is TGCAGCGTTGGAGAACCTAGCGGGAGTAGCGAG.

Notes on this clone: The sequenced fragment ends 3 residues before the CDR3 boundary, so the rest is inferred from the germline J gene. This chain connects TRBV2 to TRBJ2-3; D is unresolved. Looked up from germline, CDR1 is SNHLY and CDR2 is FYNNEI. The CDR3 is 14 residues long. Deletions cut 6 bases from V and 1 base from J, with 11 bases between. Incomplete CDR3 DNA: TGTGCCAGCAGGAGGAGCGATCGCACAGATACG. Its protein is CASRRSDRTDT. Given in full, the CDR3 is CASRRSDRTDTQYF.

Turning to this clone: The read terminates 3 residues ahead of where the CDR3 ends, so the germline J gene completes it. The chain recombines TRBV20-1 with TRBJ2-5; 12 nucleotides line up with TRBD2. The trim removed 5 bases at V and 5 bases at J, leaving 6 bases unmatched. CDR3 length: 14 residues. Germline V gene lookup returns CDR1 DFQATT and CDR2 SNEGSKA (reference sequence). The CDR3 sequence is CSALTSGGLETQYF. Partial CDR3 DNA: TGCAGTGCTCTGACTAGCGGGGGTTTGGAGACC.

Turning to this clone: The read finishes 3 residues shy of the CDR3 end, and the germline J gene is used to complete it. V gene TRBV18 combines with J gene TRBJ2-2; 8 bases are a match to TRBD2. The CDR3 has 16 amino acids. Germline-derived CDR1 and CDR2 are KGHSH and LQKENI. The J segment lost 2 bases and the V segment lost 4 bases, leaving 6 bases of the junction unmatched. CDR3 sequence reads: CASSQPGLENTGELFF. The DNA read from the CDR3 is TGTGCCAGCTCACAACCGGGACTAGAAAACACCGGGGAG.

With respect to this clone: The read falls 3 residues short of the CDR3 end, and the missing part is taken from the germline J gene. The chain has TRBV20-1 and TRBJ1-1; tentatively, D is TRBD1 (6 bases). Germline V gene data show CDR1 as DFQATT and CDR2 as SNEGSKA (reference sequence). The CDR3 has 13 amino acids. Trimming left V 3 bases short and J 3 bases short, with 11 bases between. CDR3 region: CSASGQGHTEAFF. The covered CDR3 bases are TGCAGTGCTAGTGGTCAGGGGCACACTGAA.

Concerning this clone itself: Read data end 3 residues before the CDR3 end; the end is taken from the germline J gene. This rearrangement joins TRBV20-1 to TRBJ1-1; D may be TRBD1 (5 bases). This CDR3 comprises 13 residues. The V end was cut by 4 bases, the J end by 1 base, with 10 bases between. Germline-derived CDR1 and CDR2 are DFQATT and SNEGSKA (reference sequence). CDR3 loop: CSAIPGQNTEAFF. The CDR3 DNA, read in part, is TGCAGTGCTATACCCGGACAGAACACTGAA.

Details on this clone: The read stops 3 residues short of the end of the CDR3; the missing end is completed from the germline J gene. The chain couples TRBV27 to TRBJ2-5, with 7 bases that match TRBD1. This CDR3 has 15 amino acids. The junction had 9 bases not matched to a gene; V was cut back by 5 bases and J by 3 bases. Germline V gene data show CDR1 as MNHEY and CDR2 as SMNVEV (reference sequence). The DNA read from the CDR3 is TGTGCCAGCAGTCCGGGACAGAGGCTTAAAGAGACC. Amino acid sequence: CASSPGQRLKET. The whole CDR3 sequence reads CASSPGQRLKETQYF.

Incomplete CDR3 DNA: TGCAGTGCTAGACACGGGACTAGCCTTTTTGGTGAG. Amino acid sequence: CSARHGTSLFGE. The complete CDR3 reads CSARHGTSLFGEQFF. The chain recombines TRBV20-1 with TRBJ2-1, with 9 bases fitting TRBD2. Coverage ceases 3 residues before the CDR3 finishes, and the germline J gene fills in the end. The CDR3 is 15 residues long. V lost 2 bases to trimming and J lost 9 bases; unmatched junction nucleotides: 11. Germline assignment: CDR1 DFQATT and CDR2 SNEGSKA (reference sequence).

A note on this clone: The sequence runs out 3 residues before the end of the CDR3; the remainder is reconstructed from the germline J gene. The genes are TRBV5-8 and TRBJ2-7; no clear D gene. V gave up 0 bases and J gave up 1 base, with 8 bases separating them. CDR3 length: 14 residues. Germline V lookup: CDR1 SGHTS, CDR2 YDEGEE. The CDR3 protein is CASSLEPQSYEQYF. The part of the CDR3 DNA that was read is TGTGCCAGCAGCTTGGAACCTCAGTCCTACGAG.

A note on this clone: The read comes to an end 3 residues before the CDR3 does, leaving the germline J gene to fill in the end. This chain uses TRBV19 with TRBJ2-5; tentative D call: TRBD2 (6 bases). Germline V gene sequence: CDR1 LNHDA, CDR2 SQIVND (reference sequence). Between the trimmed V and J ends, which lost 3 bases and 5 bases, there was a span of 10 bases. This CDR3 is built from 13 residues. This CDR3 is CASSIGGPETQYF. Incomplete CDR3 DNA: TGTGCCAGTAGTATCGGGGGTCCCGAGACC.

Turning to this clone: The read gets to within 3 residues of the CDR3 end, and the germline J gene fills in the rest. V and J are TRBV29-1 and TRBJ2-3; 11 nucleotides match TRBD1. V lost 5 bases, J lost 3 bases, and 4 bases stayed unmatched. The germline gives CDR1 SQVTM, CDR2 ANQGSEA. The CDR3 runs to 14 residues. The CDR3 sequence: CSVPGTGGTDTQYF. The CDR3 bases that were read are TGCAGCGTTCCCGGGACAGGGGGAACAGATACG.

Remarks on this clone: Read data end 3 residues before the CDR3 end; the end is taken from the germline J gene. This chain joins TRBV20-1 and TRBJ2-1, with 11 bases lining up with TRBD2. CDR3 length equals 14 residues. Germline loops: CDR1 DFQATT, CDR2 SNEGSKA (reference sequence). V shed 1 base and J 6 bases; nucleotides not matched to a gene: 2. The DNA read from the CDR3 is TGCAGTGCTAGAGCCGGGACTAGCGGCAATGAG. Protein product: CSARAGTSGNE. The full CDR3 protein is CSARAGTSGNEQFF.